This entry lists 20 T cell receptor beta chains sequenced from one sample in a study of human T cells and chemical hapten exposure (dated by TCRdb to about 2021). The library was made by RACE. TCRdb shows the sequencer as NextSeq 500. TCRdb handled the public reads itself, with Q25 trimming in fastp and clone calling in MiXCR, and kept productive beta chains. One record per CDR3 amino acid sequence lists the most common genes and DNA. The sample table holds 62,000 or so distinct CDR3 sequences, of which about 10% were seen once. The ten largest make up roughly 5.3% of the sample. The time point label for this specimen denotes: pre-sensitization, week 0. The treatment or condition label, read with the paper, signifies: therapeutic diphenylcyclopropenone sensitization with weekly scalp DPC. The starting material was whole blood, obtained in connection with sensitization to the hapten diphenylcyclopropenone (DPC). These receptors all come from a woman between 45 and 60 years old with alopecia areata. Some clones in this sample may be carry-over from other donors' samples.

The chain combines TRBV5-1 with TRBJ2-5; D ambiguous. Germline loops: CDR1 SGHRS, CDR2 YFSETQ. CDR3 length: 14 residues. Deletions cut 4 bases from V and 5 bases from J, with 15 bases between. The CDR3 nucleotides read TGCGCCAGCAGCATCCTACACAGTGACGAGACCCAGTACTTC. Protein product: CASSILHSDETQYF.

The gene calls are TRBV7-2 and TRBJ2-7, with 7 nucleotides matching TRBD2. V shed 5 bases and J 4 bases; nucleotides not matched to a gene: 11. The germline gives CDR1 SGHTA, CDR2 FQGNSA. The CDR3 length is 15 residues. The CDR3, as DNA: TGTGCCAGCAGCCCCCAGGTAGCGGGCTTATACGAGCAGTACTTC. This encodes CASSPQVAGLYEQYF.

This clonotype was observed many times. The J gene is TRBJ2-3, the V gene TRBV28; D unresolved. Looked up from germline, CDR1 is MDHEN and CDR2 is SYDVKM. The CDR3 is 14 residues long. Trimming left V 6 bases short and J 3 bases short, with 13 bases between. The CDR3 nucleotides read TGTGCCAGCAGCGGGCCAAGGGAAACAGATACGCAGTATTTT. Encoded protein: CASSGPRETDTQYF.

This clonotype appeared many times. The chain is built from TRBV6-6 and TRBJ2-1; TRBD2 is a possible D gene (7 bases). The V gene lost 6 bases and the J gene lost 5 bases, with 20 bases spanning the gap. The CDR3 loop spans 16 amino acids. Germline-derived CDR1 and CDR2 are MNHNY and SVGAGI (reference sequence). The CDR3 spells CASSHTMGGTNNEQFF. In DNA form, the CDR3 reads TGTGCCAGCAGCCATACGATGGGGGGGACAAACAATGAGCAGTTCTTC.

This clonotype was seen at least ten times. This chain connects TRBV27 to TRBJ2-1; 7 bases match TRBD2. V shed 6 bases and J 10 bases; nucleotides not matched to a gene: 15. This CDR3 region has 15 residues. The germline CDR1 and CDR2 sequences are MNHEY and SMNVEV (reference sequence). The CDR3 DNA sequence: TGTGCCAGCAGCCTTACCGCCATTCGCGGGAGCGAGCAGTTCTTC. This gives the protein CASSLTAIRGSEQFF.

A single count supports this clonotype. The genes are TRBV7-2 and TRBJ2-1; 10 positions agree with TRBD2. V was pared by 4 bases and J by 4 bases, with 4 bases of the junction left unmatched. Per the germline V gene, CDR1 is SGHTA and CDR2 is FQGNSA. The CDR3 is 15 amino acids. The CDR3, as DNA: TGTGCCAGCAGCTGGGGACTAGCGATTTACAATGAGCAGTTCTTC. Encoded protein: CASSWGLAIYNEQFF.

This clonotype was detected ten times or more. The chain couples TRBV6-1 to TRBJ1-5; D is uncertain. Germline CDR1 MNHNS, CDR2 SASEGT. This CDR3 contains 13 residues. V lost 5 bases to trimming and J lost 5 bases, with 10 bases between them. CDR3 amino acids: CASSLRADQPQHF. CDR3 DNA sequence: TGTGCCAGCAGTCTAAGGGCCGATCAGCCCCAGCATTTT.

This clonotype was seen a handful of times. DNA of the CDR3: TGTGCCAGCAGCTTAATGAGCATTTACGAGCAGTACTTC. It specifies CASSLMSIYEQYF. The chain couples TRBV7-9 to TRBJ2-7; D is undetermined. CDR1 is SEHNR and CDR2 is FQNEAQ in the germline V gene (reference sequence). The CDR3 length is 13 residues. V was trimmed by 2 bases and J by 4 bases, leaving 9 bases between them.

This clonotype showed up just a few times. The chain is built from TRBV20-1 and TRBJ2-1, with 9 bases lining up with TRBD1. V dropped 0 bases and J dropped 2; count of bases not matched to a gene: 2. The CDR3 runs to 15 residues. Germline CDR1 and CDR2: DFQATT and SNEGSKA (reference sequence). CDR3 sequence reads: CSARDRQGAYNEQFF. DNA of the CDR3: TGCAGTGCTAGAGATAGACAGGGGGCCTACAATGAGCAGTTCTTC.

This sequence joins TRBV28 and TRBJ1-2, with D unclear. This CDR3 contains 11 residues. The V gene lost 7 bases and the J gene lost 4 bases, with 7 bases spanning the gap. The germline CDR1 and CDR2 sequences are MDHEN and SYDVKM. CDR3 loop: CASTVSYGYTF. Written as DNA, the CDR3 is TGTGCCAGCACCGTGTCCTATGGCTACACCTTC.

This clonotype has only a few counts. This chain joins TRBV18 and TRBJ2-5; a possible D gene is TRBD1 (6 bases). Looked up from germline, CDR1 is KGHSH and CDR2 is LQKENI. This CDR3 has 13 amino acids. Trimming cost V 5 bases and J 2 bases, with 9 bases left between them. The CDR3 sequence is CASSGTLQETQYF. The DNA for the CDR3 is TGTGCCAGCTCAGGGACACTACAAGAGACCCAGTACTTC.

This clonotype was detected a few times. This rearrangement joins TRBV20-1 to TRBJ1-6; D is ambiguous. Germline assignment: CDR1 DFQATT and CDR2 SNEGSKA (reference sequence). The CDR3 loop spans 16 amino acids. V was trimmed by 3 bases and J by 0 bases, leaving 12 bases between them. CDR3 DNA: TGCAGTGCTAGTGCCCCTTCTCGCTCCTATAATTCACCCCTCCACTTT. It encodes CSASAPSRSYNSPLHF.

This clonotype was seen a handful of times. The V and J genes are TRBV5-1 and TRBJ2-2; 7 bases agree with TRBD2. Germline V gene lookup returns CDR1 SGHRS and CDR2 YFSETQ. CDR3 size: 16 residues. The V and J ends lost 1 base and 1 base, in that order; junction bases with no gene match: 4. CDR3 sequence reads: CASSLPLAGNTGELFF. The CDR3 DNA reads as TGCGCCAGCAGCTTGCCTTTAGCGGGGAACACCGGGGAGCTGTTTTTT.

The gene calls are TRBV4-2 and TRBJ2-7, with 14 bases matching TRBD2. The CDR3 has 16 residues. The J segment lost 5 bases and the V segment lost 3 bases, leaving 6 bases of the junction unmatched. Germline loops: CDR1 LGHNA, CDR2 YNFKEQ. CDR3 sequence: CASSQGGTSGSDEQYF. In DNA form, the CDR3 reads TGTGCCAGCAGCCAGGGTGGGACTAGCGGGAGTGACGAGCAGTACTTC.

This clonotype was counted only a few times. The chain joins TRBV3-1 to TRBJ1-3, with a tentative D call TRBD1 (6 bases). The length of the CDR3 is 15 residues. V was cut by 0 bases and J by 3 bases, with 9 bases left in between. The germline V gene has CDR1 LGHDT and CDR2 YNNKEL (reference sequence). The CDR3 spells CASSQEYRVGNTIYF. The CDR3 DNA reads TGTGCCAGCAGCCAAGAATACAGGGTTGGAAACACCATATATTTT. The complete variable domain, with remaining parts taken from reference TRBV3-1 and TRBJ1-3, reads DTAVSQTPKYLVTQMGNDKSIKCEQNLGHDTMYWYKQDSKKFLKIMFSYNNKELIINETVPNRFSPKSPDKAHLNLHINSLELGDSAVYFCASSQEYRVGNTIYFGEGSWLTVV.

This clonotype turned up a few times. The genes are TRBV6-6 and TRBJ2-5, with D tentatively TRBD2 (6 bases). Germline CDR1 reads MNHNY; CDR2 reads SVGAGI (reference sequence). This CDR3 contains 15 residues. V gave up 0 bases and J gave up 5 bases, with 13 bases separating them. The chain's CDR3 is CASSYSGGREETQYF. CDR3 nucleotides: TGTGCCAGCAGTTACTCGGGGGGTCGGGAGGAGACCCAGTACTTC.

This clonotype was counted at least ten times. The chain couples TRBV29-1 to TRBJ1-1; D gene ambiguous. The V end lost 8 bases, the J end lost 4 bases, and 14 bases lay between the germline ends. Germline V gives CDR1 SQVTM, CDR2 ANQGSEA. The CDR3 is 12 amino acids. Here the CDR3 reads CSHQQKGTEAFF. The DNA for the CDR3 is TGCAGCCATCAACAGAAGGGCACTGAAGCTTTCTTT.

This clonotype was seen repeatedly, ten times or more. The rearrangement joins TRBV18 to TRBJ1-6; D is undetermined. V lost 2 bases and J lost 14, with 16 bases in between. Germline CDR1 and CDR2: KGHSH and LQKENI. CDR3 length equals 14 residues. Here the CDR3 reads CASSPVGQKASLHF. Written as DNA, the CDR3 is TGTGCCAGCTCACCAGTTGGGCAGAAGGCGTCCCTCCACTTT.

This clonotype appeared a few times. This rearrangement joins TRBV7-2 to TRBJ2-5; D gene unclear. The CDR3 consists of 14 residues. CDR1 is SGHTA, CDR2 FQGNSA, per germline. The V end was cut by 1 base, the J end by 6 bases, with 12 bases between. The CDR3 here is CASSLGPSAQTQYF. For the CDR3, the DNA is TGTGCCAGCAGCTTAGGTCCCTCAGCGCAGACCCAGTACTTC.

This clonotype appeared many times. CDR3 DNA: TGTGCCAGCAGGATTGGACAGCCTAACTATGGCTACACCTTC. The encoded protein is CASRIGQPNYGYTF. V usage is TRBV6-6 and J usage is TRBJ1-2; a weak D match, TRBD1 (6 bases). The V end was cut by 6 bases, the J end by 0 bases, with 11 bases between. CDR3 length equals 14 residues. Germline V gene lookup returns CDR1 MNHNY and CDR2 SVGAGI (reference sequence).